This T cell receptor beta chain was recorded in a study of vaccination effects on CD4 cells after COVID-19. Study-wide findings and caveats: Researchers report that only 1 of 255 vaccine-induced clones in healthy vaccinees cross-reacted with common cold coronaviruses. Clones that were induced by infection or by vaccine showed marked contraction late after vaccination.

Expansion with viral peptide pools was applied to antigen-specific CD4+ T cells by the ViraFEST assay prior to sequencing. Culture proceeded for about 11 days, and CD4+ T cells were then isolated. Negative nucleocapsid antibody tests before and after vaccination confirmed no previous SARS-CoV-2 infection. Cultures used a few million PBMC per well, roughly 9.8 IU/ml IL-2 and about 10 ug/ml peptides. Sequencing used immunoSEQ multiplex PCR; TCRdb keeps in-frame clones, though not all of them. The sample lists about 73,000 clones, more than 60% occurring once. On this clone: Antigen specificity is unknown.

The CDR3 sequence is 14 residues long. Trimming pared 0 bases from V and 5 bases from J, leaving 8 bases between. Germline V lookup: CDR1 SGHRS, CDR2 YFSETQ. The chain is built from TRBV5-1 and TRBJ1-4; D might be TRBD1 (5 bases). This clonotype was obtained from a human donor who received a COVID-19 vaccine. Here the sequenced sample was CD4+ T cells from PBMCs cultured with SARS-CoV-2 spike peptides, taken before COVID-19 vaccination. CDR3 bases: TGCGCCAGCAGCTTGGTGGCAGGGAATGAAAAACTGTTTTTT. Amino acids: CASSLVAGNEKLFF.